These 12 T cell receptor beta chains share one sample of origin, sequenced in a study of radiotherapy plus CTLA-4 blockade in lung cancer. The table came from immunoSEQ multiplex PCR; TCRdb's copy has only in-frame clones and leaves some out. Among about 73,000 clones listed, around 86% were seen once. Source: peripheral blood, taken from a patient treated with radiotherapy plus ipilimumab. The receptors shown here come from a human donor with non-small cell lung cancer that progressed on radiotherapy plus ipilimumab.

The chain uses TRBV6-5 and TRBJ1-4; TRBD1 aligns across 7 bases. V lost 0 bases, J lost 4 bases, and 2 bases stayed unmatched. CDR3 length: 15 residues. The germline V gene has CDR1 MNHEY and CDR2 SVGAGI. CDR3 nucleotides: TGTGCCAGCAGTTACTCCGGGACAGATAATGAAAAACTGTTTTTT. Protein product: CASSYSGTDNEKLFF.

J is TRBJ2-1 and V is TRBV30; 8 nucleotides line up with TRBD2. The CDR3 is 15 amino acids. The V gene end was trimmed by 4 bases and the J gene end by 3 bases; junction bases not matched to a gene: 8. Germline V gene sequence: CDR1 GTSNPN, CDR2 SVGIG (reference sequence). The DNA for the CDR3 is TGTGCCTGGAACCAAGCGGGAGCAGTCTACAATGAGCAGTTCTTC. As protein: CAWNQAGAVYNEQFF.

The chain combines TRBV9 with TRBJ2-3, with D perhaps matching TRBD2 (5 bases). The V and J ends lost 4 bases and 0 bases respectively, with 15 bases between them. CDR1 is SGDLS and CDR2 is YYNGEE in the germline V gene. CDR3 size: 16 residues. CDR3 protein: CASSRRTGTSTDTQYF. The CDR3 DNA is TGTGCCAGCAGCCGACGGACTGGTACTAGCACAGATACGCAGTATTTT.

V is TRBV5-4 and J is TRBJ2-7; 8 nucleotides match TRBD2. CDR1 is SGHNT, CDR2 YYREEE, per germline (reference sequence). This CDR3 comprises 17 residues. J was trimmed by 3 bases and V by 0 bases; bases with no gene match: 11. CDR3: CASSLAGGSGRGYEQYF. CDR3 DNA sequence: TGTGCCAGCAGCTTGGCCGGGGGAAGCGGGAGAGGCTACGAGCAGTACTTC.

The gene calls are TRBV29-1 and TRBJ2-1; 10 bases line up with TRBD1. The CDR3 loop spans 14 amino acids. The junction had 5 bases not matched to a gene; V was cut back by 4 bases and J by 5 bases. Per germline, CDR1 SQVTM and CDR2 ANQGSEA. The CDR3: CSVAVGTGDNEQFF. DNA for the CDR3: TGCAGCGTTGCCGTCGGGACAGGGGACAATGAGCAGTTCTTC.

The chain recombines TRBV2 with TRBJ2-3, with D tentatively TRBD2 (5 bases). The CDR3 consists of 13 residues. Germline loops: CDR1 SNHLY, CDR2 FYNNEI. V shed 6 bases and J shed 2 bases, with 9 bases lying between them. In nucleotides, the CDR3 is TGTGCCAGCAGGGGCGGGTACACAGATACGCAGTATTTT. Translating gives CASRGGYTDTQYF.

V usage is TRBV2 and J usage is TRBJ1-4; no clear D gene. This CDR3 has 11 amino acids. Germline loops: CDR1 SNHLY, CDR2 FYNNEI. V was shortened by 6 bases and J by 8 bases, with 7 bases between the two germline ends. The CDR3 spells CASRYDEKLFF. Written as DNA, the CDR3 is TGTGCCAGCAGGTACGACGAAAAACTGTTTTTT.

This sequence joins TRBV5-4 and TRBJ1-2, with D uncertain. Germline CDR1 reads SGHNT; CDR2 reads YYREEE (reference sequence). Trimming left V 0 bases short and J 0 bases short, with 9 bases between. The CDR3 runs 15 residues. For the CDR3, the DNA is TGTGCCAGCAGCTTGGTCAGGTCACCTAACTATGGCTACACCTTC. Translated: CASSLVRSPNYGYTF. The complete variable domain, with remaining parts taken from reference TRBV5-4 and TRBJ1-2, reads ETGVTQSPTHLIKTRGQQVTLRCSSQSGHNTVSWYQQALGQGPQFIFQYYREEENGRGNFPPRFSGLQFPNYSSELNVNALELDDSALYLCASSLVRSPNYGYTFGSGTRLTVV.

The CDR3 protein is CASSPGDYGYTF. CDR3 in DNA: TGCGCCAGCAGTCCAGGGGACTATGGCTACACCTTC. The chain carries TRBV4-1 and TRBJ1-2, with TRBD1 as a possible D gene (6 bases). CDR3 length equals 12 residues. Trimming took 6 bases from V and 3 from J, leaving 8 bases between them. Germline loops: CDR1 MGHRA, CDR2 YSYEKL.

This clone was detected once. V usage is TRBV27 and J usage is TRBJ2-1; a weak D match, TRBD2 (6 bases). This CDR3 spans 16 amino acids. Trimming pared 6 bases from V and 7 bases from J, leaving 22 bases between. Germline lookup yields CDR1 MNHEY and CDR2 SMNVEV (reference sequence). Here the CDR3 reads CASSLLSGAAKNEQFF. In DNA, the CDR3 is TGTGCCAGCAGCCTTCTGTCGGGAGCTGCTAAGAATGAGCAGTTCTTC.

The chain recombines TRBV28 with TRBJ2-7; 11 bases map to TRBD2. Germline CDR1 and CDR2: MDHEN and SYDVKM. J lost 0 bases, V lost 2 bases, and 6 bases had no gene match. The CDR3 spans 17 residues. CDR3 sequence: CASSLKVGTSGSYEQYF. The CDR3 DNA reads as TGTGCCAGCAGTTTAAAGGTCGGGACTAGCGGCTCCTACGAGCAGTACTTC.

This chain joins TRBV27 and TRBJ2-5; perhaps TRBD2 as D (5 bases). CDR3 size: 13 residues. Looked up from germline, CDR1 is MNHEY and CDR2 is SMNVEV (reference sequence). V shed 2 bases and J shed 7 bases, with 11 bases lying between them. CDR3 residues: CASSLRDARTQYF. Here the CDR3 DNA reads TGTGCCAGCAGTTTACGGGATGCTCGGACCCAGTACTTC.